A single T cell receptor beta chain is shown here with its context. V shed 4 bases, J shed 3 bases, and the junction held 18 bases outside the gene matches. Germline V gives CDR1 LNHDA, CDR2 SQIVND (reference sequence). The CDR3 is 19 residues long. This sample is drawn from a study of sequential checkpoint blockade in melanoma. Treatment described: randomized to nivolumab then ipilimumab (arm A) or the reverse (arm B). Clones were sequenced by immunoSEQ multiplex PCR, and TCRdb holds only the in-frame ones, with some missing. The sample lists several thousand clones, roughly 21% occurring once. The chain recombines TRBV19 with TRBJ2-7; 10 bases align to TRBD1. The sample consisted of tumor tissue (inferred from file names), taken from a patient given nivolumab and ipilimumab in sequence. The receptor's source is a human patient with melanoma. Some clones in this sample may be carry-over from other donors' samples. CDR3 region: CASSTLRSGTGEKIYEQYF. The CDR3 DNA reads TGTGCCAGTAGTACCCTTAGGTCCGGGACAGGGGAAAAAATCTACGAGCAGTACTTC.